This entry lists 28 T cell receptor beta chains sequenced from one sample in a study of CD8+ T cells in alopecia areata. The treatment is: oral pan-JAK inhibitor, 5-10 mg twice daily. RNA extraction was followed by reverse transcription into cDNA, which acted as the sequencing template. Method: immunoSEQ multiplex PCR; TCRdb's copy keeps in-frame clones and lacks some. The sample contains fewer than 200,000 clones, 58% of which appear only once. This sample comprised CD4+ T cells sorted from blood, obtained at approximately week 60, from a patient treated with tofacitinib. The receptor set was obtained from a human donor with alopecia areata.

J is TRBJ2-3 and V is TRBV4-2; D is unclear. The germline V gene encodes CDR1 LGHNA and CDR2 YNFKEQ. V was trimmed by 2 bases and J by 4 bases, leaving 4 bases between them. The CDR3 loop spans 12 amino acids. CDR3 protein: CASSQRADTQYF. The CDR3 bases are TGTGCCAGCAGCCAAAGAGCAGATACGCAGTATTTT.

This clone was picked up a small number of times. The chain combines TRBV15 with TRBJ1-4, with 8 positions matching TRBD1. Germline V gene lookup returns CDR1 LNHNV and CDR2 YYDKDF (reference sequence). This CDR3 is 13 amino acids long. Germline trimming cut 4 bases from V and 8 bases from J; bases unmatched to any gene: 3. DNA of the CDR3: TGTGCCACCAGCATGACAGGGGAAGAAAAACTGTTTTTT. Protein: CATSMTGEEKLFF.

The table lists this clone with a count of one. J is TRBJ2-7 and V is TRBV5-1, with 8 bases matching TRBD1. With 4 bases clipped from V and 3 bases from J, the junction kept 6 bases outside the gene matches. Germline CDR1 reads SGHRS; CDR2 reads YFSETQ. The CDR3 is 14 amino acids. The CDR3 DNA follows: TGCGCCAGCAGCCCCGGGACAGGCATCTACGAGCAGTACTTC. Residues: CASSPGTGIYEQYF.

The rearrangement joins TRBV5-1 to TRBJ1-2; 8 bases line up with TRBD1. With V trimmed by 4 bases and J by 6 bases, 8 bases remained unmatched. The CDR3 runs 14 residues. Germline V CDR1 and CDR2: SGHRS, YFSETQ. The CDR3 here is CASSSKTGDHGYTF. In DNA, the CDR3 is TGCGCCAGCAGCAGTAAGACAGGGGATCATGGCTACACCTTC.

This clone was picked up a small number of times. This rearrangement joins TRBV29-1 to TRBJ2-3; a possible D gene is TRBD2 (5 bases). The CDR3 is 12 residues long. CDR1 and CDR2 from the germline V gene are SQVTM and ANQGSEA. V shed 5 bases and J shed 4 bases, with 10 bases lying between them. As DNA, the CDR3 is TGCAGCGTTAATCTGGAGGCAGATACGCAGTATTTT. Protein sequence: CSVNLEADTQYF.

This chain joins TRBV29-1 and TRBJ2-3; no clear D gene. The germline V gene encodes CDR1 SQVTM and CDR2 ANQGSEA. With 8 bases removed from V and 0 bases from J, the gap between germline ends came to 12 bases. This CDR3 contains 13 residues. CDR3 in DNA: TGCAGCTTGGGCGGCCGAAGCACAGATACGCAGTATTTT. Protein: CSLGGRSTDTQYF.

The chain links TRBV6-5 to TRBJ1-2; TRBD1 agrees at 9 bases. V trimming: 7 bases; J trimming: 8 bases; junction bases outside the gene matches: 5. Germline V gene sequence: CDR1 MNHEY, CDR2 SVGAGI. This CDR3 comprises 12 residues. The CDR3 nucleotides are TGTGCCAGCAAAGTACAGGGGGCGGGCTACACCTTC. It translates to CASKVQGAGYTF.

The J gene is TRBJ1-1, the V gene TRBV18; D uncertain. Germline CDR1 reads KGHSH; CDR2 reads LQKENI. This CDR3 is 12 amino acids long. V lost 3 bases and J 6 bases, leaving 8 bases between the germline ends. CDR3 nucleotides: TGTGCCAGCTCACCCGACACTCCTGAAGCTTTCTTT. Its translation: CASSPDTPEAFF.

The chain links TRBV2 to TRBJ1-4; 10 positions match TRBD1. CDR3 length equals 13 residues. The trim removed 6 bases at V and 8 bases at J, leaving 3 bases unmatched. The germline CDR1 and CDR2 sequences are SNHLY and FYNNEI. The CDR3 sequence is CASRGTGDEKLFF. Here the CDR3 DNA reads TGTGCCAGCAGAGGGACAGGGGACGAAAAACTGTTTTTT.

The chain uses TRBV10-3 and TRBJ2-1; D uncertain. Trimming left V 2 bases short and J 6 bases short, with 5 bases between. Germline assignment: CDR1 ENHRY and CDR2 SYGVKD. CDR3 length: 12 amino acids. The CDR3 region is CAISEPPNEQFF. In DNA, the CDR3 is TGTGCCATCAGTGAGCCCCCCAATGAGCAGTTCTTC.

V is TRBV30 and J is TRBJ2-3; D may be TRBD2 (5 bases). V lost 2 bases to trimming and J lost 0 bases, with 15 bases between them. Germline V CDR1 and CDR2: GTSNPN, SVGIG (reference sequence). CDR3 size: 16 residues. The CDR3 nucleotides read TGTGCCTGGAGTCCCCCCATAGCGACCAGCACAGATACGCAGTATTTT. Translating gives CAWSPPIATSTDTQYF.

The V and J genes are TRBV7-9 and TRBJ2-5; the D gene is possibly TRBD2 (5 bases). Germline V gene lookup returns CDR1 SEHNR and CDR2 FQNEAQ (reference sequence). CDR3 size: 14 residues. With 4 bases removed from V and 5 bases from J, the gap between germline ends came to 14 bases. Here the CDR3 DNA reads TGTGCCAGCAGCTCGGACGGGAATGGGGAGACCCAGTACTTC. It yields the protein CASSSDGNGETQYF.

The V gene is TRBV4-1, the J gene TRBJ1-2; weak D call: TRBD1 (5 bases). Trimming removed 7 bases from V and 7 bases from J, with 13 bases in between. CDR3 size: 12 residues. Germline CDR1 reads MGHRA; CDR2 reads YSYEKL. CDR3 region: CASMAGWGGYTF. The CDR3 nucleotides are TGCGCCAGCATGGCAGGGTGGGGTGGCTACACCTTC.

The rearrangement joins TRBV30 to TRBJ1-1, with D uncertain. Germline V gene sequence: CDR1 GTSNPN, CDR2 SVGIG (reference sequence). V was trimmed by 0 bases and J by 0 bases, leaving 5 bases between them. The CDR3 length is 13 residues. Written as DNA, the CDR3 is TGTGCCTGGAGTGTAACAGTGAACACTGAAGCTTTCTTT. Its protein product is CAWSVTVNTEAFF.

This sequence joins TRBV5-1 and TRBJ1-2; 7 bases map to TRBD1. J was trimmed by 4 bases and V by 3 bases; bases with no gene match: 9. Germline loops: CDR1 SGHRS, CDR2 YFSETQ. The CDR3 spans 15 residues. CDR3 protein: CASSSTGSGSYGYTF. The CDR3 nucleotides read TGCGCCAGCAGCTCGACAGGGTCGGGGAGCTATGGCTACACCTTC.

The chain couples TRBV7-8 to TRBJ1-1; 7 positions agree with TRBD1. In germline, CDR1 is SGHVS, CDR2 FQNEAQ. V was clipped by 1 base and J by 4 bases; unmatched bases: 6. The CDR3 sequence is 15 residues long. CDR3 residues: CASSLEGSGGTEAFF. CDR3 coding DNA: TGTGCCAGCAGCTTAGAAGGTTCAGGGGGCACTGAAGCTTTCTTT.

The sample holds a few counts of this clone. V and J are TRBV18 and TRBJ2-2; D possibly matches TRBD1 or TRBD2 (5 bases each). V was clipped by 3 bases and J by 6 bases, with 23 bases between them. In germline, CDR1 is KGHSH, CDR2 LQKENI. The CDR3 consists of 18 residues. This chain's CDR3 is CASSPFTLGPTRPGELFF. In DNA form, the CDR3 reads TGTGCCAGCTCACCGTTTACCCTGGGACCGACACGACCCGGGGAGCTGTTTTTT.

This clone was observed a handful of times. The chain recombines TRBV11-2 with TRBJ2-3, with D unresolved. Trimming took off 4 bases at V and 7 bases at J, with 9 bases between the two ends. Germline CDR1 is SGHAT and CDR2 is FQNNGV. The CDR3 has 12 amino acids. For the CDR3, the DNA is TGTGCCAGCAGCTCCCAGTTGTATACGCAGTATTTT. It codes for CASSSQLYTQYF.

This sequence joins TRBV2 and TRBJ1-4; 9 nucleotides line up with TRBD1. In germline, CDR1 is SNHLY, CDR2 FYNNEI. Losses at the gene ends were 1 base for V and 8 bases for J; bases not matched to a gene: 2. The CDR3 has 14 amino acids. In nucleotides, the CDR3 is TGTGCCAGCAGTGAAGTGACAGGGGGGGAAAAACTGTTTTTT. Amino acids: CASSEVTGGEKLFF.

The V gene is TRBV10-3, the J gene TRBJ1-2; 7 bases match TRBD1. V shed 6 bases and J 4 bases; nucleotides not matched to a gene: 8. The CDR3 is 14 amino acids. CDR1 is ENHRY, CDR2 SYGVKD, per germline. In nucleotides, the CDR3 is TGTGCCATCAGCAGCGACAGGGACGGCTATGGCTACACCTTC. This gives the protein CAISSDRDGYGYTF.

This chain joins TRBV19 and TRBJ1-1, with 9 bases lining up with TRBD1. CDR3 length: 15 amino acids. Germline V gene data show CDR1 as LNHDA and CDR2 as SQIVND (reference sequence). The ends lost 5 bases at V and 1 base at J; junction bases unmatched: 5. CDR3 loop: CASSGWGQGNTEAFF. The CDR3 DNA reads as TGTGCCAGTAGTGGCTGGGGACAGGGGAACACTGAAGCTTTCTTT.

This clone came up a few times. The chain carries TRBV7-9 and TRBJ2-1, with D tentatively TRBD1 or TRBD2 (5 bases each). Germline-derived CDR1 and CDR2 are SEHNR and FQNEAQ (reference sequence). The CDR3 length is 13 residues. The germline V and J ends were trimmed by 3 bases and 7 bases, with 10 bases remaining between them. CDR3 sequence (DNA): TGTGCCAGCAGCTTCGGGACCAATAATGAGCAGTTCTTC. Amino acid sequence: CASSFGTNNEQFF.

The chain uses TRBV27 and TRBJ2-2; D might be TRBD1 or TRBD2, each matching 5 bases. V lost 4 bases and J 7 bases, leaving 10 bases between the germline ends. This CDR3 has 13 amino acids. In germline, CDR1 is MNHEY, CDR2 SMNVEV (reference sequence). CDR3 bases: TGTGCCAGCAGTTGGGGGATGGGCGGGGAGCTGTTTTTT. Residues: CASSWGMGGELFF.

V and J are TRBV19 and TRBJ1-1; a possible D gene is TRBD1 (5 bases). Trimming shortened V by 9 bases and J by 4 bases, and 21 bases separated the two germline ends. The CDR3 totals 15 residues. CDR1 is LNHDA and CDR2 is SQIVND in the germline V gene (reference sequence). CDR3 in amino acids: CASLLREGHGTEAFF. The CDR3 DNA reads as TGTGCCAGCCTCCTAAGGGAGGGGCACGGCACTGAAGCTTTCTTT.

The rearrangement uses TRBV15 and TRBJ2-1; a weak D match, TRBD1 (6 bases). This CDR3 has 13 residues. Per the germline V gene, CDR1 is LNHNV and CDR2 is YYDKDF (reference sequence). Trimming removed 2 bases from V and 14 bases from J, with 16 bases in between. CDR3 sequence: CATSRNRAFDEFF. Here the CDR3 DNA reads TGTGCCACCAGCAGAAACAGGGCCTTCGATGAGTTCTTC.

The gene calls are TRBV9 and TRBJ2-1; D is unclear. CDR1 is SGDLS and CDR2 is YYNGEE in the germline V gene. The CDR3 is made up of 15 amino acids. V was pared by 5 bases and J by 0 bases, with 12 bases between. The CDR3 is CASSRSLSSYNEQFF. The CDR3, as DNA: TGTGCCAGCAGTCGCAGTCTGAGCTCCTACAATGAGCAGTTCTTC.

The chain has TRBV11-3 and TRBJ2-5; D is tentatively TRBD1 or TRBD2 (5 bases each). The CDR3 is made up of 15 amino acids. Per the germline V gene, CDR1 is SGHNT and CDR2 is YENEEA. V dropped 7 bases and J dropped 9 bases, with 24 bases sitting between them. The CDR3 loop reads CASTGRRDATGAQYF. CDR3 nucleotide sequence: TGTGCCAGCACGGGTAGACGGGACGCGACTGGGGCCCAGTACTTC.

The table lists this clone with many counts. This chain connects TRBV19 to TRBJ1-6; 9 bases are shared with TRBD1. CDR1 and CDR2 (germline): LNHDA, SQIVND (reference sequence). Trimming removed 5 bases from V and 8 bases from J; junction bases left unmatched: 7. The CDR3 is 15 residues long. The CDR3 DNA is TGTGCCAGTAGTGCCGGACAGGGGATTTATTCACCCCTCCACTTT. Translated: CASSAGQGIYSPLHF.